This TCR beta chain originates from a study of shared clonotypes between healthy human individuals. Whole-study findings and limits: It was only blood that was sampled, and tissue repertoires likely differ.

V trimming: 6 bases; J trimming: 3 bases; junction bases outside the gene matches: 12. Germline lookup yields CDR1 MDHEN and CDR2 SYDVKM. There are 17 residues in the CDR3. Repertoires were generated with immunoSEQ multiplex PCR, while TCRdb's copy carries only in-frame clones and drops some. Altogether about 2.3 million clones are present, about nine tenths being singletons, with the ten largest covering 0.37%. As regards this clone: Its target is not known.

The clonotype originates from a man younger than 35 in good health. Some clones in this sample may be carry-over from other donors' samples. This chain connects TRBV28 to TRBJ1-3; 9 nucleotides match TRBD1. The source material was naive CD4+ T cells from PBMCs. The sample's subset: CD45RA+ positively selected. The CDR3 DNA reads TGTGCCAGCAGGACAACGTGGGGGACAGGGTATGGAAACACCATATATTTT. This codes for CASRTTWGTGYGNTIYF.